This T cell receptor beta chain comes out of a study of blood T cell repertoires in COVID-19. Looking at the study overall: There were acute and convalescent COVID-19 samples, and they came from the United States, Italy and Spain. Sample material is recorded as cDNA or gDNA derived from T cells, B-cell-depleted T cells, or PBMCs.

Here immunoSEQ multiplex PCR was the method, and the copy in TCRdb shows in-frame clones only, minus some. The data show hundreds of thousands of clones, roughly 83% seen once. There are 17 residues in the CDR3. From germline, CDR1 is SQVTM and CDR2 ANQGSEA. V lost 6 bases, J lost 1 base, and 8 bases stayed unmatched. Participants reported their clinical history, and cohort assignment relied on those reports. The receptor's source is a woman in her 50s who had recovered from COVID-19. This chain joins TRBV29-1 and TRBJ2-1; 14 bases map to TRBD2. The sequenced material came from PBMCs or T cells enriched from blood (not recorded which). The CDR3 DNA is TGCAGCGTCGGGACTAGCGGGGGAGTGGGGTCCTACAATGAGCAGTTCTTC. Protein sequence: CSVGTSGGVGSYNEQFF.